This record concerns one TCR beta chain sequence. Its target is not known. This specimen comes from a study of cytomegalovirus exposure and HLA in healthy donors. PCR used 60 Vbeta primers and 13 Jbeta primers. Using immunoSEQ multiplex PCR, the repertoire was profiled, and TCRdb retains in-frame clones only, with some absent. The sample includes about 170,000 clones, roughly 80% of them seen just once. Study-wide points: A later analysis linked more than 15,000 TCR beta sequences to HLA alleles at 0.05 false discovery rate. Among the most significant clusters, several appeared linked to common viral pathogens in a later analysis. Available immune exposure information covered CMV serostatus only.

The CDR3 consists of 19 residues. V shed 0 bases and J 3 bases; nucleotides not matched to a gene: 8. Per germline, CDR1 LNHDA and CDR2 SQIVND (reference sequence). The receptor's source is a woman younger than 35 in good health and CMV-seronegative. Sequencing was performed on PBMCs. This chain connects TRBV19 to TRBJ2-1; 13 bases agree with TRBD2. The CDR3 protein is CASSIDWTSGSKGYNEQFF. In DNA form, the CDR3 reads TGTGCCAGTAGTATAGATTGGACTAGCGGGAGCAAGGGCTACAATGAGCAGTTCTTC.